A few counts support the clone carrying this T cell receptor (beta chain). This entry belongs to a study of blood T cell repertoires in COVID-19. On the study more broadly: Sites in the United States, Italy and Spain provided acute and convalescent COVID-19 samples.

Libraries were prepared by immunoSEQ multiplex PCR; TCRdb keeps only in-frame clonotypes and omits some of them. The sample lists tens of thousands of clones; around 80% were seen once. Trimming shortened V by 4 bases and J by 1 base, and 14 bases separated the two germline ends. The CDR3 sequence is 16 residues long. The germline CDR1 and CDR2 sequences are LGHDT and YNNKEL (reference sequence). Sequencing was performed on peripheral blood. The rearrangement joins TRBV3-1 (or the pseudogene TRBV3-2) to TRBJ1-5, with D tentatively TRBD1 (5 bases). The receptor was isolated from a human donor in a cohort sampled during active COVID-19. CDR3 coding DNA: TGTGCCAGCAGCCTCGGAGGGGCGTCGAGCAATCAGCCCCAGCATTTT. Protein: CASSLGGASSNQPQHF.